The next 32 T cell receptor beta chains were all read from a single sample in a study of cytomegalovirus exposure and HLA in healthy donors. PCR employed 60 Vbeta and 13 Jbeta primers. Profiling relied on immunoSEQ multiplex PCR, and the TCRdb table lists in-frame clones only, not all of them. The data contain some 45,000 clones, about 78% of them singletons. Input material: PBMCs. The receptors shown here come from a woman aged 30 to 39 in good health and CMV-seronegative.

This chain joins TRBV28 and TRBJ1-2; maybe TRBD1 (5 bases). V lost 6 bases and J lost 3, with 14 bases in between. Germline CDR1 MDHEN, CDR2 SYDVKM. The length of the CDR3 is 14 residues. Written as DNA, the CDR3 is TGTGCCAGCAGGCCCCATGACAGAGACTATGGCTACACCTTC. Translated: CASRPHDRDYGYTF.

Concerning this clone: The CDR3 does not close with the conserved phenylalanine or tryptophan, likely indicating a read error. The chain uses TRBV29-1 and TRBJ1-1; D is ambiguous. Deletions cut 7 bases from V and 1 base from J, with 10 bases between. The CDR3 consists of 12 residues. The germline V gene encodes CDR1 SQVTM and CDR2 ANQGSEA. The CDR3 protein is CSALDGNTEAFL. CDR3 nucleotide sequence: TGCAGCGCACTCGACGGGAACACTGAAGCTTTCTTG.

The chain recombines TRBV27 with TRBJ2-7; TRBD1 agrees at 8 bases. Germline loops: CDR1 MNHEY, CDR2 SMNVEV (reference sequence). V was pared by 3 bases and J by 5 bases, with 3 bases of the junction left unmatched. The CDR3 loop spans 13 amino acids. The CDR3 nucleotides are TGTGCCAGCAGTTTCCAGGGGGCCCACGAGCAGTACTTC. Its protein product is CASSFQGAHEQYF.

The gene calls are TRBV7-2 and TRBJ2-7; D is uncertain. The germline V and J ends were trimmed by 5 bases and 7 bases, with 9 bases remaining between them. Germline-derived CDR1 and CDR2 are SGHTA and FQGNSA. This CDR3 spans 11 amino acids. The CDR3 bases are TGTGCCAGCAGCCTGCGGCGGGAGCAGTACTTC. This encodes CASSLRREQYF.

The V call is TRBV11-2, the J call TRBJ2-1, with 8 bases fitting TRBD2. V lost 5 bases, J lost 4 bases, and 10 bases stayed unmatched. There are 16 residues in the CDR3. The germline V gene has CDR1 SGHAT and CDR2 FQNNGV. The CDR3 DNA is TGTGCCAGCAGCCCCACCGGACTAGCTGCTTACAATGAGCAGTTCTTC. Translated: CASSPTGLAAYNEQFF.

The chain employs TRBV1 and TRBJ2-5; TRBD2, as called in the table, went unchecked against the DNA. TRBV1 is designated a pseudogene. The length of the CDR3 is 17 residues. The CDR3 DNA reads TGCACCAGCAGCCAAGGGACTAGCGGGAGTACTCAAGAGACCCAGTACTTC. Translating gives CTSSQGTSGSTQETQYF.

There are many counts of this clone. V is TRBV19 and J is TRBJ1-5, with a weak D call TRBD1 (6 bases). The V end was cut by 4 bases, the J end by 2 bases, with 9 bases between. Germline assignment: CDR1 LNHDA and CDR2 SQIVND (reference sequence). The CDR3 has 14 residues. In nucleotides, the CDR3 is TGTGCCAGTAGTACACAGGGAGGCAATCAGCCCCAGCATTTT. It translates to CASSTQGGNQPQHF.

The chain combines TRBV5-1 with TRBJ2-5; 11 bases fit TRBD1. With V trimmed by 0 bases and J by 14 bases, 3 bases remained unmatched. This CDR3 has 12 amino acids. The germline V gene encodes CDR1 SGHRS and CDR2 YFSETQ. The CDR3 coding sequence is TGCGCCAGCAGCTTGGAGGGGACAGGGGGATACTTC. Its translation: CASSLEGTGGYF.

The rearrangement joins TRBV7-8 to TRBJ2-7; TRBD1 might be the D (7 bases). Between the trimmed V and J ends, which lost 2 bases and 6 bases, there was a span of 11 bases. This CDR3 is 13 amino acids long. The germline gives CDR1 SGHVS, CDR2 FQNEAQ. The CDR3 bases are TGTGCCAGCAGCTTACGCCAGGGGGGCGAGCAGTACTTC. Encoded protein: CASSLRQGGEQYF.

The CDR3 DNA follows: TGTGCCAGCAGCTCCGGACTAGCGTATAACGAGCAGTACTTC. Amino acids: CASSSGLAYNEQYF. V and J are TRBV11-3 and TRBJ2-7, with 9 bases that match TRBD2. This CDR3 region has 14 residues. Germline lookup yields CDR1 SGHNT and CDR2 YENEEA. The junction had 6 bases not matched to a gene; V was cut back by 4 bases and J by 5 bases.

The chain employs TRBV30 and TRBJ1-2; the D is unclear. V lost 1 base and J lost 8, with 11 bases in between. Per germline, CDR1 GTSNPN and CDR2 SVGIG (reference sequence). This CDR3 spans 12 amino acids. For the CDR3, the DNA is TGTGCCTGGAGTGGGGCCACCGTCGGCTACACCTTC. Translation gives CAWSGATVGYTF.

The chain recombines TRBV30 with TRBJ1-2; D ambiguous. The CDR3 consists of 14 residues. Germline-derived CDR1 and CDR2 are GTSNPN and SVGIG (reference sequence). Trimming shortened V by 1 base and J by 4 bases, and 13 bases separated the two germline ends. The CDR3 DNA follows: TGTGCCTGGAGTGAGTTCAGGCGGGGCTATGGCTACACCTTC. Translating it yields CAWSEFRRGYGYTF.

The gene calls are TRBV5-1 and TRBJ2-1, with 11 bases matching TRBD2. The length of the CDR3 is 13 residues. Germline trimming cut 4 bases from V and 9 bases from J; bases unmatched to any gene: 3. Per germline, CDR1 SGHRS and CDR2 YFSETQ. The CDR3 region is CASSASGRPEQFF. The CDR3 coding sequence is TGCGCCAGCAGCGCTAGCGGGAGGCCTGAGCAGTTCTTC.

This rearrangement joins TRBV9 to TRBJ2-7; D remains ambiguous. The V end lost 0 bases, the J end lost 5 bases, and 6 bases lay between the germline ends. CDR1 and CDR2 from the germline V gene are SGDLS and YYNGEE. The CDR3 is made up of 12 amino acids. The CDR3 bases are TGTGCCAGCAGCGTAGCTACCCACGAGCAGTACTTC. Translating gives CASSVATHEQYF.

The chain is built from TRBV30 and TRBJ1-2; no clear D gene. In germline, CDR1 is GTSNPN, CDR2 SVGIG (reference sequence). Deletions cut 7 bases from V and 8 bases from J, with 29 bases between. The CDR3 consists of 16 residues. This CDR3 reads CASRERETIGSRGYTF. Written as DNA, the CDR3 is TGTGCCTCCCGAGAGAGAGAGACCATCGGGTCTAGGGGCTACACCTTC.

J is TRBJ1-4 and V is TRBV10-3, with D perhaps matching TRBD1 (6 bases). This CDR3 has 17 amino acids. V was cut by 3 bases and J by 4 bases, with 18 bases left in between. Germline CDR1 ENHRY, CDR2 SYGVKD. The CDR3: CAISDSLLDRRNEKLFF. CDR3 sequence (DNA): TGTGCCATCAGTGACAGCCTCCTGGACAGACGTAATGAAAAACTGTTTTTT.

The genes are TRBV30 and TRBJ1-1; D is unresolved. Trimming cost V 3 bases and J 7 bases, with 9 bases left between them. The CDR3 is made up of 11 amino acids. Germline-derived CDR1 and CDR2 are GTSNPN and SVGIG (reference sequence). The CDR3 loop reads CAWRRHVEAFF. The DNA for the CDR3 is TGTGCCTGGAGAAGACACGTTGAAGCTTTCTTT.

The J gene is TRBJ2-2, the V gene TRBV30; the match to TRBD1 covers 9 bases. The germline V gene has CDR1 GTSNPN and CDR2 SVGIG (reference sequence). The J segment lost 8 bases and the V segment lost 3 bases, leaving 7 bases of the junction unmatched. The CDR3 runs to 14 residues. CDR3 sequence (DNA): TGTGCCTGGAGCTCGGACAGGGGAGAAGGGGAGCTGTTTTTT. This gives the protein CAWSSDRGEGELFF.

The chain combines TRBV11-2 with TRBJ2-6; TRBD1 matches at 8 bases. Trimming at V came to 6 bases and at J to 11 bases, leaving 12 bases not matched to a gene. The CDR3 has 15 residues. CDR1 SGHAT and CDR2 FQNNGV come from the germline V gene. The CDR3 DNA reads as TGTGCCAGCAGTTCTGGGACAGGAGAGATAGACGTCCTGACTTTC. Amino acid sequence: CASSSGTGEIDVLTF.

This chain joins TRBV6-1 and TRBJ1-2, with a possible D match to TRBD1 (5 bases). The ends were cut back, 6 bases at V and 3 bases at J, with 11 bases in the middle. The V gene's germline CDR1 is MNHNS and CDR2 SASEGT. The CDR3 consists of 13 residues. CDR3 region: CASRGGTDYGYTF. As DNA, the CDR3 is TGTGCCAGCAGGGGAGGGACCGACTATGGCTACACCTTC.

The chain joins TRBV30 to TRBJ1-2; no reliable D call. CDR1 and CDR2 from the germline V gene are GTSNPN and SVGIG (reference sequence). V lost 4 bases and J lost 8, with 32 bases in between. The CDR3 spans 18 residues. Here the CDR3 DNA reads TGTGCCTGGACCCCCGAGGGCAGGCATGTCCTGGGCGACCTAGGCTACACCTTC. Its protein is CAWTPEGRHVLGDLGYTF. The whole variable domain, remainder taken from reference TRBV30 and TRBJ1-2, is SQTIHQWPATLVQPVGSPLSLECTVEGTSNPNLYWYRQAAGRGLQLLFYSVGIGQISSEVPQNLSASRPQDRQFILSSKKLLLSDSGFYLCAWTPEGRHVLGDLGYTFGSGTRLTVV.

This clone was seen only a few times. DNA of the CDR3: TGTGCCATCAGGACAGATTCCTACGAGCAGTACTTC. Its translation: CAIRTDSYEQYF. The V call is TRBV2, the J call TRBJ2-7; TRBD1 might be the D (6 bases). Trimming left V 10 bases short and J 1 base short, with 11 bases between. CDR3 length: 12 residues. Germline loops: CDR1 SNHLY, CDR2 FYNNEI. The complete variable domain, with remaining parts taken from reference TRBV2 and TRBJ2-7, reads EPEVTQTPSHQVTQMGQEVILRCVPISNHLYFYWYRQILGQKVEFLVSFYNNEISEKSEIFDDQFSVERPDGSNFTLKIRSTKLEDSAMYFCAIRTDSYEQYFGPGTRLTVT.

The J gene is TRBJ2-7, the V gene TRBV29-1, with D possibly TRBD2 on 6 matching bases. Deletions cut 0 bases from V and 1 base from J, with 10 bases between. The CDR3 extends over 14 amino acids. The germline V gene has CDR1 SQVTM and CDR2 ANQGSEA. CDR3: CSVEEVGTSYEQYF. The CDR3 DNA is TGCAGCGTTGAAGAGGTAGGGACTTCCTACGAGCAGTACTTC.

This chain links TRBV7-3 with TRBJ1-1; no reliable D call. The CDR3 runs to 14 residues. V lost 6 bases, J lost 1 base, and 12 bases lay in between. Germline V lookup: CDR1 SGHTA, CDR2 FQGTGA. This CDR3 is CASRFTTGNTEAFF. The CDR3 DNA reads TGTGCCAGCAGGTTTACAACGGGGAACACTGAAGCTTTCTTT.

This sequence joins TRBV30 and TRBJ2-7; the match to TRBD1 covers 8 bases. Germline trimming cut 2 bases from V and 6 bases from J; bases unmatched to any gene: 6. Looked up from germline, CDR1 is GTSNPN and CDR2 is SVGIG (reference sequence). The CDR3 extends over 13 amino acids. The CDR3 sequence is CAWSRTGLSEQYF. CDR3 bases: TGTGCCTGGAGTAGGACAGGGCTGTCCGAGCAGTACTTC.

The chain couples TRBV30 to TRBJ2-1, with 8 positions matching TRBD1. From germline, CDR1 is GTSNPN and CDR2 SVGIG (reference sequence). The CDR3 is 14 residues long. Unmatched junction bases numbered 7, after V lost 5 bases and J lost 4 bases. The CDR3 sequence is CAWVPDRVYNEQFF. The CDR3 DNA reads TGTGCCTGGGTACCGGACAGGGTTTACAATGAGCAGTTCTTC.

This rearrangement joins TRBV2 to TRBJ2-1; TRBD2 matches at 11 bases. The CDR3 consists of 16 residues. Per the germline V gene, CDR1 is SNHLY and CDR2 is FYNNEI. Trimming at V came to 6 bases and at J to 10 bases, leaving 14 bases not matched to a gene. The CDR3 DNA sequence: TGTGCCAGCAGGCTGGGTAGCGGGAGGGCCCTATCGGAGCAGTTCTTC. This encodes CASRLGSGRALSEQFF.

The genes are TRBV6-5 and TRBJ2-5; TRBD2 matches at 8 bases. CDR1 and CDR2 (germline): MNHEY, SVGAGI. The CDR3 totals 13 residues. The ends lost 4 bases at V and 5 bases at J; junction bases unmatched: 3. The CDR3 DNA is TGTGCCAGCAGTTGGAGCGGGAGTGAGACCCAGTACTTC. As protein: CASSWSGSETQYF.

V gene TRBV6-6 combines with J gene TRBJ1-1; D gene ambiguous. The V gene's germline CDR1 is MNHNY and CDR2 SVGAGI (reference sequence). Trimming removed 7 bases from V and 2 bases from J, with 11 bases in between. This CDR3 region has 13 residues. Written as DNA, the CDR3 is TGTGCCAGCACCGAACGAACTAACACTGAAGCTTTCTTT. Translated: CASTERTNTEAFF.

The V and J genes are TRBV10-3 and TRBJ2-3; 8 nucleotides agree with TRBD2. CDR3 length equals 14 residues. CDR1 is ENHRY and CDR2 is SYGVKD in the germline V gene. J was trimmed by 6 bases and V by 9 bases; bases with no gene match: 11. As DNA, the CDR3 is TGTGCCATTGCTCGGGGGGGACGCGTTGATACGCAGTATTTT. Protein product: CAIARGGRVDTQYF.

The CDR3, as DNA: TGCAGCGTGGACCTTGTTGGGCAGGGGGATAACAATGAGCAGTTCTTC. As protein: CSVDLVGQGDNNEQFF. The J gene is TRBJ2-1, the V gene TRBV29-1; 7 nucleotides agree with TRBD1. J lost 5 bases, V lost 6 bases, and 16 bases had no gene match. This CDR3 is built from 16 residues. Germline V gives CDR1 SQVTM, CDR2 ANQGSEA.

This clone was observed a few times. CDR3 amino acids: CASTSTGQVNSPLHF. The CDR3 DNA sequence: TGTGCCAGCACCTCAACGGGACAGGTTAATTCACCCCTCCACTTT. The chain is built from TRBV9 and TRBJ1-6; 8 bases agree with TRBD1. J gave up 6 bases and V 6 bases, and 8 bases lay outside the gene matches. The CDR3 has 15 residues. Germline V gene sequence: CDR1 SGDLS, CDR2 YYNGEE.